This T cell receptor beta chain was sequenced for a study of blood T cells in healthy people across ages. V gave up 5 bases and J gave up 5 bases, with 18 bases separating them. Germline assignment: CDR1 MGHRA and CDR2 YSYEKL. The CDR3 runs to 15 residues. A sample-barcoded 5' primer and a J-beta primer mix were used in a second PCR of about 7 to 11 cycles. Researchers report that a template-switch adaptor with 12 random nucleotides tagged each cDNA molecule. TCRdb called the 5' RACE reads again in MiXCR, with one record for every CDR3 protein. The data contain 890,000 or so distinct CDR3 sequences, approximately 67% of them singletons. Isolation yielded PBMCs, at least 6 million per sample, in every case. Extraction yielded at least 5 micrograms of total RNA per sample.

The receptor was isolated from a young man in good health. J is TRBJ1-1 and V is TRBV4-1; tentative D call: TRBD1 (5 bases). The sample taken for sequencing was blood. CDR3 nucleotides: TGCGCCAGCAGCTTGCAAAGGGATGGGACGACTGAAGCTTTCTTT. It is translated as CASSLQRDGTTEAFF.